These 32 T cell receptor beta chains were all obtained from the same sample, sequenced in a study of OX40 agonist ivuxolimab in advanced cancers. Profiled with immunoSEQ multiplex PCR; TCRdb holds only in-frame clones, not every one. The data hold 60,000 to 100,000 clones, with 87% observed a single time. Sequencing used CD4+ or CD8+ T cells sorted from blood, obtained in a trial of the OX40 agonist ivuxolimab. These receptors were taken from an adult with an advanced solid tumor such as melanoma, head and neck, liver or kidney cancer.

This clone appeared once. This chain joins TRBV30 and TRBJ2-6; 7 nucleotides match TRBD1. V shed 3 bases and J 9 bases; nucleotides not matched to a gene: 14. The CDR3 spans 16 residues. Germline loops: CDR1 GTSNPN, CDR2 SVGIG (reference sequence). CDR3 sequence: CAWSRPGQRNDNVLTF. The CDR3, as DNA: TGTGCCTGGAGCCGGCCGGGACAGCGGAATGACAACGTCCTGACTTTC.

The rearrangement links TRBV19 to TRBJ2-7, with 9 bases aligning to TRBD2. Trimming removed 9 bases from V and 2 bases from J; junction bases left unmatched: 8. Germline-derived CDR1 and CDR2 are LNHDA and SQIVND (reference sequence). The CDR3 has 14 amino acids. Written as DNA, the CDR3 is TGTGCCAGAAAGACTAGCGGCTCACCCTACGAGCAGTACTTC. As protein: CARKTSGSPYEQYF. The variable domain in full, with the rest retrieved from reference TRBV19 and TRBJ2-7, is DGGITQSPKYLFRKEGQNVTLSCEQNLNHDAMYWYRQDPGQGLRLIYYSQIVNDFQKGDIAEGYSVSREKKESFPLTVTSAQKNPTAFYLCARKTSGSPYEQYFGPGTRLTVT.

The rearrangement links TRBV23-1 to TRBJ2-7; D possibly corresponds to TRBD2 (6 bases). TRBV23-1 counts as an open reading frame of uncertain function. The CDR3 covers 13 residues. V was shortened by 9 bases and J by 3 bases, with 15 bases between the two germline ends. The CDR3 protein is CARGGGLLYEQYF. CDR3 nucleotides: TGCGCCAGAGGCGGAGGGTTACTCTACGAGCAGTACTTC.

V and J are TRBV7-2 and TRBJ2-6; maybe TRBD1 (6 bases). The CDR3 loop spans 16 amino acids. Trimming left V 5 bases short and J 0 bases short, with 11 bases between. Germline V gene sequence: CDR1 SGHTA, CDR2 FQGNSA. The CDR3, as DNA: TGTGCCAGCAGCAGACAGGTTTCCTCTGGGGCCAACGTCCTGACTTTC. Translating it yields CASSRQVSSGANVLTF.

The chain combines TRBV25-1 with TRBJ1-4; D unclear. The germline V gene has CDR1 MGHDK and CDR2 SYGVNS. Trimming pared 3 bases from V and 8 bases from J, leaving 16 bases between. CDR3 length equals 15 residues. The CDR3 DNA follows: TGTGCCAGCAGTGATACTGCAGGCCTTAGGGAAAAACTGTTTTTT. Translating it yields CASSDTAGLREKLFF.

The V call is TRBV18, the J call TRBJ2-7, with D tentatively TRBD1 (5 bases). The CDR3 covers 15 residues. The V gene lost 6 bases and the J gene lost 9 bases, with 24 bases spanning the gap. The germline V gene encodes CDR1 KGHSH and CDR2 LQKENI. The DNA of the CDR3 is TGTGCCAGCTCCCAGGGTCAAGCACAAGTAAAAGGGCAGTACTTC. Translating gives CASSQGQAQVKGQYF.

The chain is built from TRBV9 and TRBJ2-6, with unresolved D. The V end was cut by 4 bases, the J end by 1 base, with 12 bases between. The V gene's germline CDR1 is SGDLS and CDR2 YYNGEE. This CDR3 region has 16 residues. The CDR3 reads CASSKTPPSGANVLTF. CDR3 sequence (DNA): TGTGCCAGCAGCAAGACACCTCCATCTGGGGCCAACGTCCTGACTTTC.

In its sample, this clone was seen a few times. The chain joins TRBV7-9 to TRBJ2-2; D gene unclear. CDR3 length: 12 residues. Germline V lookup: CDR1 SEHNR, CDR2 FQNEAQ (reference sequence). Trimming shortened V by 5 bases and J by 7 bases, and 8 bases separated the two germline ends. The CDR3: CASSPDRGELFF. CDR3 DNA sequence: TGTGCCAGCAGCCCGGACCGCGGGGAGCTGTTTTTT.

The V gene is TRBV5-1, the J gene TRBJ2-7; D may match TRBD1 or TRBD2 (5 bases each). V lost 7 bases and J 7 bases, leaving 21 bases between the germline ends. This CDR3 contains 14 residues. Germline-derived CDR1 and CDR2 are SGHRS and YFSETQ. This CDR3 reads CASGPILGDGEQYF. CDR3 sequence (DNA): TGCGCCAGCGGCCCGATTCTAGGGGACGGAGAGCAGTACTTC.

The genes are TRBV10-3 and TRBJ1-2, with 9 bases aligning to TRBD1. With V trimmed by 2 bases and J by 4 bases, 14 bases remained unmatched. The CDR3 runs to 18 residues. Germline CDR1 ENHRY, CDR2 SYGVKD. The CDR3 loop reads CAISEPPSTGGRTYGYTF. CDR3 nucleotide sequence: TGTGCCATCAGTGAGCCACCTTCGACAGGGGGACGGACCTATGGCTACACCTTC.

CDR3 amino acids: CASSLESYRGTYEQYF. The CDR3 DNA sequence: TGTGCCAGCAGCTTAGAATCGTACAGGGGGACCTACGAGCAGTACTTC. The chain combines TRBV7-8 with TRBJ2-7, with 8 bases that match TRBD1. CDR3 size: 16 residues. Germline trimming cut 1 base from V and 2 bases from J; bases unmatched to any gene: 7. Per germline, CDR1 SGHVS and CDR2 FQNEAQ.

The rearrangement joins TRBV15 to TRBJ1-2; possibly TRBD1 for D (5 bases). This CDR3 spans 14 amino acids. Trimming stripped 7 bases from V and 9 bases from J, with 21 bases between. Germline-derived CDR1 and CDR2 are LNHNV and YYDKDF (reference sequence). CDR3 bases: TGTGCCACCACCATGGACAAGGGCCGACTTCGCTACACCTTC. The encoded protein is CATTMDKGRLRYTF. The variable domain in full, with the rest retrieved from reference TRBV15 and TRBJ1-2, is DAMVIQNPRYQVTQFGKPVTLSCSQTLNHNVMYWYQQKSSQAPKLLFHYYDKDFNNEADTPDNFQSRRPNTSFCFLDIRSPGLGDTAMYLCATTMDKGRLRYTFGSGTRLTVV.

V gene TRBV30 combines with J gene TRBJ1-4; D call uncertain. The V and J ends lost 5 bases and 0 bases respectively, with 10 bases between them. Germline V gene lookup returns CDR1 GTSNPN and CDR2 SVGIG (reference sequence). The CDR3 is 14 amino acids. The CDR3 nucleotides read TGTGCCTGGCGGAGGGCTGCAACTAATGAAAAACTGTTTTTT. This codes for CAWRRAATNEKLFF.

The gene calls are TRBV6-5 and TRBJ2-2, with 10 bases matching TRBD2. The CDR3 is 15 residues long. Trimming removed 4 bases from V and 3 bases from J; junction bases left unmatched: 2. Looked up from germline, CDR1 is MNHEY and CDR2 is SVGAGI. The CDR3 DNA follows: TGTGCCAGCAGTTTTCTAGCGGGGGACACCGGGGAGCTGTTTTTT. Translated: CASSFLAGDTGELFF.

The chain joins TRBV4-3 to TRBJ1-3; no clear D gene. Trimming pared 1 base from V and 3 bases from J, leaving 10 bases between. Germline V gene data show CDR1 as LGHNA and CDR2 as YSLEER. This CDR3 comprises 15 residues. The CDR3 DNA follows: TGCGCCAGCAGCCAAGCCGACGGAGGTGGAAACACCATATATTTT. It codes for CASSQADGGGNTIYF.

The rearrangement uses TRBV7-9 and TRBJ2-2; TRBD2 agrees at 7 bases. Trimming at V came to 5 bases and at J to 4 bases, leaving 7 bases not matched to a gene. This CDR3 spans 15 amino acids. Germline V CDR1 and CDR2: SEHNR, FQNEAQ (reference sequence). In DNA, the CDR3 is TGTGCCAGCAGCCAGGACCGGGGGGTCACCGGGGAGCTGTTTTTT. It encodes CASSQDRGVTGELFF.

The V gene is TRBV6-5, the J gene TRBJ1-2; 9 bases line up with TRBD1. The germline V gene has CDR1 MNHEY and CDR2 SVGAGI. V shed 2 bases and J 6 bases; nucleotides not matched to a gene: 7. The CDR3 is made up of 15 amino acids. The CDR3 coding sequence is TGTGCCAGCAGTTACGATTGGACAGGGGAAGATGGCTACACCTTC. It encodes CASSYDWTGEDGYTF.

The CDR3 region has the DNA TGTGCCAGCAGCTTAGGCCTGATGGGGGCGAGGAACACTGAAGCTTTCTTT. Translation: CASSLGLMGARNTEAFF. The chain couples TRBV11-2 to TRBJ1-1; tentative D call: TRBD1 (6 bases). Trimming left V 1 base short and J 1 base short, with 16 bases between. The CDR3 has 17 residues. CDR1 and CDR2 (germline): SGHAT, FQNNGV. Using reference TRBV11-2 and TRBJ1-1 for the parts outside the CDR3, the full variable domain is EAGVAQSPRYKIIEKRQSVAFWCNPISGHATLYWYQQILGQGPKLLIQFQNNGVVDDSQLPKDRFSAERLKGVDSTLKIQPAKLEDSAVYLCASSLGLMGARNTEAFFGQGTRLTVV.

The V gene is TRBV10-1, the J gene TRBJ1-1; D is undetermined. Germline CDR1 WNHNN, CDR2 SYGVQD (reference sequence). This CDR3 spans 13 amino acids. The V and J ends lost 3 bases and 6 bases respectively, with 11 bases between them. The CDR3 DNA reads as TGCGCCAGCAGTGATGCGATCGACGCTGAAGCTTTCTTT. Its translation: CASSDAIDAEAFF.

This sequence joins TRBV29-1 and TRBJ2-1; maybe TRBD2 (6 bases). Germline CDR1 reads SQVTM; CDR2 reads ANQGSEA. Between the trimmed V and J ends, which lost 3 bases and 0 bases, there was a span of 6 bases. This CDR3 is built from 13 residues. The CDR3 bases are TGCAGCGTTGAGCGGGGCTCCTACAATGAGCAGTTCTTC. As protein: CSVERGSYNEQFF.

The chain joins TRBV19 to TRBJ2-2, with 9 positions matching TRBD2. The germline V gene encodes CDR1 LNHDA and CDR2 SQIVND (reference sequence). The V segment lost 0 bases and the J segment 3 bases; nucleotides outside the gene matches: 5. There are 17 residues in the CDR3. CDR3 region: CASSIDAGGPDTGELFF. The DNA for the CDR3 is TGTGCCAGTAGTATAGATGCGGGAGGGCCTGACACCGGGGAGCTGTTTTTT. Supplemented by reference TRBV19 and TRBJ2-2, the full variable domain reads DGGITQSPKYLFRKEGQNVTLSCEQNLNHDAMYWYRQDPGQGLRLIYYSQIVNDFQKGDIAEGYSVSREKKESFPLTVTSAQKNPTAFYLCASSIDAGGPDTGELFFGEGSRLTVL.

V gene TRBV5-1 combines with J gene TRBJ2-1; possibly TRBD1 for D (6 bases). The CDR3 is 14 residues long. The germline gives CDR1 SGHRS, CDR2 YFSETQ. Trimming pared 0 bases from V and 6 bases from J, leaving 10 bases between. The DNA for the CDR3 is TGCGCCAGCAGCTTGGGACAGGCCTCCAATGAGCAGTTCTTC. Residues: CASSLGQASNEQFF. The full variable domain, its missing parts supplied by reference TRBV5-1 and TRBJ2-1, is KAGVTQTPRYLIKTRGQQVTLSCSPISGHRSVSWYQQTPGQGLQFLFEYFSETQRNKGNFPGRFSGRQFSNSRSEMNVSTLELGDSALYLCASSLGQASNEQFFGPGTRLTVL.

This rearrangement joins TRBV11-2 to TRBJ2-1; 9 nucleotides agree with TRBD1. The CDR3 is 15 residues long. The V gene's germline CDR1 is SGHAT and CDR2 FQNNGV. With 7 bases clipped from V and 2 bases from J, the junction kept 6 bases outside the gene matches. CDR3 nucleotide sequence: TGTGCCAGCACCACGGGACAGGGTGCCTACAATGAGCAGTTCTTC. Amino acid sequence: CASTTGQGAYNEQFF. The entire variable domain, with the rest obtained from reference TRBV11-2 and TRBJ2-1, is as follows: EAGVAQSPRYKIIEKRQSVAFWCNPISGHATLYWYQQILGQGPKLLIQFQNNGVVDDSQLPKDRFSAERLKGVDSTLKIQPAKLEDSAVYLCASTTGQGAYNEQFFGPGTRLTVL.

V is TRBV7-8 and J is TRBJ2-1, with D possibly TRBD2 on 6 matching bases. This CDR3 region has 13 residues. Germline loops: CDR1 SGHVS, CDR2 FQNEAQ. With 2 bases removed from V and 12 bases from J, the gap between germline ends came to 14 bases. The CDR3 coding sequence is TGTGCCAGCAGCTTATTAAAGACTAGGCCGCAGTTCTTC. Translated: CASSLLKTRPQFF.

This chain joins TRBV4-1 and TRBJ2-1; no clear D gene. The CDR3 runs to 16 residues. Per germline, CDR1 MGHRA and CDR2 YSYEKL. Trimming took 0 bases from V and 11 from J, leaving 20 bases between them. CDR3 region: CASSQDSAGLGRQQFF. DNA of the CDR3: TGCGCCAGCAGCCAAGATTCCGCCGGGCTAGGTCGGCAGCAGTTCTTC.

The V and J genes are TRBV30 and TRBJ2-1; D remains ambiguous. Germline values: CDR1 GTSNPN, CDR2 SVGIG (reference sequence). V gave up 2 bases and J gave up 0 bases, with 11 bases separating them. There are 15 residues in the CDR3. CDR3 protein: CAWSSLPLSYNEQFF. CDR3 nucleotide sequence: TGTGCCTGGAGTTCACTACCCCTCTCCTACAATGAGCAGTTCTTC.

The chain's CDR3 is CASSLYRTETDTQYF. CDR3 DNA: TGTGCCAGCAGTTTATATCGGACAGAGACAGATACGCAGTATTTT. V and J are TRBV27 and TRBJ2-3; the D gene is possibly TRBD1 (6 bases). With 1 base removed from V and 3 bases from J, the gap between germline ends came to 11 bases. This CDR3 is built from 15 residues. Germline CDR1 is MNHEY and CDR2 is SMNVEV (reference sequence).

CDR3 DNA: TGTGCCAGTAGTATCCGGGACGGTGGGGAAGCTTTCTTT. It specifies CASSIRDGGEAFF. The rearrangement uses TRBV19 and TRBJ1-1; D might be TRBD1 (5 bases). V lost 3 bases to trimming and J lost 8 bases, with 13 bases between them. CDR3 length equals 13 residues. The germline gives CDR1 LNHDA, CDR2 SQIVND (reference sequence).

This rearrangement joins TRBV6-1 to TRBJ1-2; D not resolved. This CDR3 region has 16 residues. V lost 1 base, J lost 9 bases, and 21 bases lay in between. Germline values: CDR1 MNHNS, CDR2 SASEGT. CDR3 coding DNA: TGTGCCAGCAGTGAAGGGGAGCAGTTCCGCGGGATTAGCTACACCTTC. Its translation: CASSEGEQFRGISYTF.

The chain is built from TRBV6-5 and TRBJ1-6; 8 nucleotides agree with TRBD1. V was clipped by 5 bases and J by 9 bases; unmatched bases: 9. The CDR3 sequence is 15 residues long. Germline loops: CDR1 MNHEY, CDR2 SVGAGI. CDR3 sequence (DNA): TGTGCCAGCAGTCTGGACGACAGGGGTTTTTCACCCCTCCACTTT. Residues: CASSLDDRGFSPLHF.

J is TRBJ2-3 and V is TRBV6-1; D ambiguous. V lost 6 bases, J lost 2 bases, and 15 bases lay in between. CDR1 is MNHNS, CDR2 SASEGT, per germline. The CDR3 is 15 residues long. CDR3 residues: CASRPGFGYTDTQYF. The CDR3 region has the DNA TGTGCCAGCAGACCCGGCTTTGGGTACACAGATACGCAGTATTTT.

This chain joins TRBV5-4 and TRBJ1-6; TRBD1 agrees at 7 bases. This CDR3 has 16 amino acids. V trimming: 2 bases; J trimming: 7 bases; junction bases outside the gene matches: 9. Germline-derived CDR1 and CDR2 are SGHNT and YYREEE (reference sequence). CDR3 nucleotides: TGTGCCAGCAGCTTTTTTAAGGGGACAGACAATTCACCCCTCCACTTT. Protein sequence: CASSFFKGTDNSPLHF.